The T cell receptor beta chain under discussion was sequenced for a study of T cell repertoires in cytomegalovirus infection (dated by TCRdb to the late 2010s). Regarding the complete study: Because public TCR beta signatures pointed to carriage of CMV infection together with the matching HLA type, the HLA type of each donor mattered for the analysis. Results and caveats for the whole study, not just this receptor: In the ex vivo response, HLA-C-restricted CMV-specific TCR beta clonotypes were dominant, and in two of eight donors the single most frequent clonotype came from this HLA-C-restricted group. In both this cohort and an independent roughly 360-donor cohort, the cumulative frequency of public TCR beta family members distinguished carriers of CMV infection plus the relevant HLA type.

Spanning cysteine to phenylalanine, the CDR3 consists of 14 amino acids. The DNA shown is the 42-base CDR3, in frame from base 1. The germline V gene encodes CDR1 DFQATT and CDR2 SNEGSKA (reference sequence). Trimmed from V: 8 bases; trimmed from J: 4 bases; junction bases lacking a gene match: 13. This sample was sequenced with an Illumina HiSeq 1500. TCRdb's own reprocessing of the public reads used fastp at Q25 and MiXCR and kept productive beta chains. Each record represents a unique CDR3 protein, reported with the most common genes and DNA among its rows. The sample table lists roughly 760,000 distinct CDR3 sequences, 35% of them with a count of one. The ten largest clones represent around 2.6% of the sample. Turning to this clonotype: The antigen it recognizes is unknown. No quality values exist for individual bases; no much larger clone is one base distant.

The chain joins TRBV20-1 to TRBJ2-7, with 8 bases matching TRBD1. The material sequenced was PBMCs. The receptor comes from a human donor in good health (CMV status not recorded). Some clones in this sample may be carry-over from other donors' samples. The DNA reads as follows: TGCAGTTCTAAACCGACAGGGGATCGGTACGAGCAGTACTTC. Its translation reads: CSSKPTGDRYEQYF.